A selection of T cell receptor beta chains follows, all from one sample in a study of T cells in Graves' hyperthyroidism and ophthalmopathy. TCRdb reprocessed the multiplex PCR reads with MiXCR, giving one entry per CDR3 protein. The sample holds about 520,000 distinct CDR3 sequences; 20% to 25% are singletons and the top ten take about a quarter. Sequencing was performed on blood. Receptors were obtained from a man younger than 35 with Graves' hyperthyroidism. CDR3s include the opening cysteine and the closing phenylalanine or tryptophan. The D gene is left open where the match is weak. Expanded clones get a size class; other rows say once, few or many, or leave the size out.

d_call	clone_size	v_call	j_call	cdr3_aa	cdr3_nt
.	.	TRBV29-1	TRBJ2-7	CSVGLYEQYF	TGCAGCGTTGGACTCTACGAGCAGTACTTC
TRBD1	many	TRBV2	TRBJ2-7	CASRPGQAYEQYF	TGTGCCAGCAGACCTGGACAGGCCTACGAGCAGTACTTC
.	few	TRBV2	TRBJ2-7	CASGRGPSYEQYF	TGTGCCAGCGGCCGAGGTCCCTCCTACGAGCAGTACTTC
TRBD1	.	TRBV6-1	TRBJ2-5	CASSDRGLRETQYF	TGTGCCAGCAGTGACAGGGGGCTACGGGAGACCCAGTACTTC
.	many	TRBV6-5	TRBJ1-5	CASSSTGFSNQPQHF	TGTGCCAGCAGTTCGACGGGATTTAGCAATCAGCCCCAGCATTTT
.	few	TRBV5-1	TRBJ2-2	CASPPPGELFF	TGCGCCAGCCCTCCCCCCGGGGAGCTGTTTTTT
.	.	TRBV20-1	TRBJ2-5	CSARAVQETQYF	TGCAGTGCTAGAGCAGTTCAAGAGACCCAGTACTTC
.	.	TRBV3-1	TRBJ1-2	CATLSPEDYGYTF	TGTGCCACCCTATCCCCAGAGGACTATGGCTACACCTTC
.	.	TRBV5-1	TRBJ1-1	CASSLGRGGPEAFF	TGCGCCAGCAGTCTGGGACGCGGGGGCCCAGAAGCTTTCTTT
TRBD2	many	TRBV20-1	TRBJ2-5	CSAPTSGGGETQYF	TGCAGTGCACCGACTAGCGGGGGTGGGGAGACCCAGTACTTC
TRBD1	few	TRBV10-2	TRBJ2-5	CASGWKGAQETQYF	TGCGCCAGTGGGTGGAAGGGGGCCCAAGAGACCCAGTACTTC
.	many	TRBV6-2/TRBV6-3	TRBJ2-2	CASSHRLGGGRGTGELFF	TGTGCCAGCAGTCACCGGCTAGGGGGGGGCCGGGGCACCGGGGAGCTGTTTTTT
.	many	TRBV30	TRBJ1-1	CAWDLGTEAFF	TGTGCCTGGGATTTGGGTACTGAAGCTTTCTTT
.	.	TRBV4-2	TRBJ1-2	CASSQRARSNQANYGYTF	TGTGCCAGCAGCCAAAGGGCCAGGAGCAACCAAGCTAACTATGGCTACACCTTC
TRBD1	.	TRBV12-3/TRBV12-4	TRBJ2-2	CASSSRTGRTGELFF	TGTGCCAGCAGTTCACGGACAGGGCGGACCGGGGAGCTGTTTTTT
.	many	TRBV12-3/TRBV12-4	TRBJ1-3	CASSLATTIYF	TGTGCCAGCAGTTTAGCGACTACCATATATTTT
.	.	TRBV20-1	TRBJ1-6	CSARDGSPLHF	TGCAGTGCTAGAGATGGGTCACCCCTCCACTTT
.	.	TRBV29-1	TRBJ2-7	CSVGGTSSYEQYF	TGCAGCGTCGGCGGGACAAGCTCCTACGAGCAGTACTTC
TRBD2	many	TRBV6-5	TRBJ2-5	CASTLSGGAVETQYF	TGTGCCAGCACTCTTAGCGGGGGGGCGGTAGAGACCCAGTACTTC
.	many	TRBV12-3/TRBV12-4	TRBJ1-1	CASTLGGHGTEAFF	TGTGCCAGCACCTTGGGGGGGCACGGCACTGAAGCTTTCTTT
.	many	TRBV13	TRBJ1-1	CASSLEERGTEAFF	TGTGCCAGCAGCTTGGAGGAGAGAGGAACTGAAGCTTTCTTT
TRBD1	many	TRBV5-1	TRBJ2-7	CASSWDRTYEQYF	TGCGCCAGCAGCTGGGACAGAACCTACGAGCAGTACTTC
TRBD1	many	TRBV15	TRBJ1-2	CATSRDQTGSDGYTF	TGTGCCACCAGCAGAGATCAGACAGGGTCCGATGGCTACACCTTC
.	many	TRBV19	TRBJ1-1	CASTGWAEAFF	TGTGCCAGTACGGGGTGGGCTGAAGCTTTCTTT
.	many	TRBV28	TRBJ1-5	CASSLWTGQPQHF	TGTGCCAGCAGTTTGTGGACGGGACAGCCCCAGCATTTT
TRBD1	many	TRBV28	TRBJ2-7	CASSPRTGFEQYF	TGTGCCAGCAGTCCTCGGACAGGGTTCGAGCAGTACTTC
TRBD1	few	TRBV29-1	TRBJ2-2	CSVRQGADGELFF	TGCAGCGTCCGACAGGGAGCAGACGGGGAGCTGTTTTTT
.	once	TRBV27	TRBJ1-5	CASSPGSGNQPQHF	TGTGCCAGCAGCCCAGGGTCGGGCAATCAGCCCCAGCATTTT
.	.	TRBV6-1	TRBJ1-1	CASRGRAHQGNTEAFF	TGTGCCAGCAGAGGAAGGGCCCACCAGGGGAACACTGAAGCTTTCTTT
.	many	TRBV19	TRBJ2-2	CASTNDRGYTGELFF	TGTGCCAGTACTAATGATAGGGGTTACACCGGGGAGCTGTTTTTT